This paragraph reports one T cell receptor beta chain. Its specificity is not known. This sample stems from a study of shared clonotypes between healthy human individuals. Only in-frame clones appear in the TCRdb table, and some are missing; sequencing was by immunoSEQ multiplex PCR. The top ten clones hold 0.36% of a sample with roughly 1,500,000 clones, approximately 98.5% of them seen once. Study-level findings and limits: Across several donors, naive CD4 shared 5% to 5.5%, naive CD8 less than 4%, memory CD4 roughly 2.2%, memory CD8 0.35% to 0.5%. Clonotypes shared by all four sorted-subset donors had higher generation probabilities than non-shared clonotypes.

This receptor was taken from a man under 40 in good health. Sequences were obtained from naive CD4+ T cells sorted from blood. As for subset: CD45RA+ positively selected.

CDR3 sequence reads: CASSQVVFDRGETQYF. The CDR3 coding sequence is TGTGCCAGCAGCCAAGTTGTTTTCGACAGGGGAGAGACCCAGTACTTC. The V gene is TRBV14, the J gene TRBJ2-5; 8 bases are shared with TRBD1. The CDR3 runs 16 residues. After removal of 1 base from V and 4 bases from J, the junction contained 8 bases not matched to a gene. Germline CDR1 is SGHDN and CDR2 is FVKESK.